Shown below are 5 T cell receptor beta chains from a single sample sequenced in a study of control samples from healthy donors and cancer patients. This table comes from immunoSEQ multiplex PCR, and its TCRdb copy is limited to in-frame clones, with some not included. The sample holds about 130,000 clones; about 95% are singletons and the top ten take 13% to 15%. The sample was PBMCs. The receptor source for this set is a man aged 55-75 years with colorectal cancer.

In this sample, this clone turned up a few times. Here the CDR3 reads CASSFGGNQPQHF. CDR3 nucleotides: TGTGCCAGCAGTTTCGGGGGCAATCAGCCCCAGCATTTT. The rearrangement uses TRBV27 and TRBJ1-5, with D uncertain. CDR1 and CDR2 from the germline V gene are MNHEY and SMNVEV (reference sequence). Trimming took off 3 bases at V and 2 bases at J, with 5 bases between the two ends. CDR3 length: 13 residues.

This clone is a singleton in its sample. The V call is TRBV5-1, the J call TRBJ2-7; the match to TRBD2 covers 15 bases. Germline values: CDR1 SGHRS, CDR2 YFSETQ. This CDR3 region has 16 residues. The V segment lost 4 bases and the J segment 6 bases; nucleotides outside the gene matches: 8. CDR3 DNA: TGCGCCAGCAGCAGAGGGACTAGCGGGGGGCCGGTCGAGCAGTACTTC. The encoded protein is CASSRGTSGGPVEQYF.

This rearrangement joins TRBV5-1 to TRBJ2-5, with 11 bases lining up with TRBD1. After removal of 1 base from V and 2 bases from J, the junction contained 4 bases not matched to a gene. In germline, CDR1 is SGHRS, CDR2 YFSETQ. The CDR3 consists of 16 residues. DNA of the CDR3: TGCGCCAGCAGCTTGTGGGGACAGGGGGAACAAGAGACCCAGTACTTC. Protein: CASSLWGQGEQETQYF. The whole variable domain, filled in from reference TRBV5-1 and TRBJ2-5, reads KAGVTQTPRYLIKTRGQQVTLSCSPISGHRSVSWYQQTPGQGLQFLFEYFSETQRNKGNFPGRFSGRQFSNSRSEMNVSTLELGDSALYLCASSLWGQGEQETQYFGPGTRLLVL.

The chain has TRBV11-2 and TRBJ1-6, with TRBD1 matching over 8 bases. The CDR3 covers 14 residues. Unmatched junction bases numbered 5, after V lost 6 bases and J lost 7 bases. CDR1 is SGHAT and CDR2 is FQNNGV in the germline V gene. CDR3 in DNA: TGTGCCAGCAGTCTTCAGGGGGCGAATTCACCCCTCCACTTT. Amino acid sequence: CASSLQGANSPLHF. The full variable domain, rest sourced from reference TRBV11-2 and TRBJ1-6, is EAGVAQSPRYKIIEKRQSVAFWCNPISGHATLYWYQQILGQGPKLLIQFQNNGVVDDSQLPKDRFSAERLKGVDSTLKIQPAKLEDSAVYLCASSLQGANSPLHFGNGTRLTVT.

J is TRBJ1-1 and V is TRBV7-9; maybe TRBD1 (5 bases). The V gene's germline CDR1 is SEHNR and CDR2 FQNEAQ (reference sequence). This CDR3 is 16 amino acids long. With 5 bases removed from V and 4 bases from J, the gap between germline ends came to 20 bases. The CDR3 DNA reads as TGTGCCAGCAGCCAGGCCTGGGGCGACAGAGGCACTGAAGCTTTCTTT. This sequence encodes CASSQAWGDRGTEAFF.